A selection of T cell receptor beta chains follows, all from one sample in a study of blood T cell repertoires in COVID-19. Clones were read by immunoSEQ multiplex PCR, and TCRdb kept only the in-frame ones, dropping some. This table holds roughly 340,000 clones, 80% to 90% found once. The sample comprised PBMCs or T cells enriched from blood (not recorded which). Receptor source: a man between 18 and 35 years old who had recovered from COVID-19. The CDR3 runs from the conserved cysteine through the conserved F or W. The D gene is left open where the match is weak. Only some rows state a clone size, as once, few, many or a class for expanded clones.

TRBV6-5	TRBJ1-2	.	.	TGTGCCAGCAGCGAGACGGGGTGGAAGTGGGGCTACACCTTC	CASSETGWKWGYTF
TRBV6-5	TRBJ1-6	.	.	TGTGCCAGCACTAAAATGTTTATTAATTCACCCCTCCACTTT	CASTKMFINSPLHF
TRBV7-3	TRBJ1-5	.	TRBD1	TGTGCCAGCAGCTTGGGACAGAATCAGCCCCAGCATTTT	CASSLGQNQPQHF
TRBV7-9	TRBJ1-4	.	TRBD1	TGTGCCAGCAGCCAGGACAGGGGGCATGAAAAACTGTTTTTT	CASSQDRGHEKLFF
TRBV19	TRBJ2-3	.	.	TGTGCCAGTAGTACCCCCTTCGATACGCAGTATTTT	CASSTPFDTQYF
TRBV28	TRBJ1-1	.	.	TGTGCCAGCAGTTTGACTCTAGAGAACACTGAAGCTTTCTTT	CASSLTLENTEAFF
TRBV30	TRBJ2-7	.	TRBD1	TGTGCCTGGATGGGACAGGGGGCGAATTCCTACGAGCAGTACTTC	CAWMGQGANSYEQYF
TRBV28	TRBJ1-5	.	TRBD1	TGTGCCAGCAGTCAGGGGGGTAGCAATCAGCCCCAGCATTTT	CASSQGGSNQPQHF
TRBV15	TRBJ2-2	.	.	TGTGCCACCAGCACGACAGGCCAGTGGGAGCTGTTTTTT	CATSTTGQWELFF
TRBV7-9	TRBJ2-1	.	TRBD2	TGTGCCAGCAGCTTTACTAGCGATGAGCAGTTCTTC	CASSFTSDEQFF
TRBV2	TRBJ1-4	.	.	TGTGCCAGCGGAGAGGGAGACAGCGGGTGGAATGAAAAACTGTTTTTT	CASGEGDSGWNEKLFF
TRBV14	TRBJ2-1	.	TRBD1	TGTGCCAGCAGCCCGGGGACAGGGGGCTCCTACAATGAGCAGTTCTTC	CASSPGTGGSYNEQFF
TRBV2	TRBJ1-2	.	TRBD1	TGTGCCAGCAACGAGGGGGCGGTCTATGGCTACACCTTC	CASNEGAVYGYTF
TRBV7-2	TRBJ2-2	.	.	TGTGCCAGCAGCTTAGCGCGGAACACCGGGGAGCTGTTTTTT	CASSLARNTGELFF
TRBV6-2/TRBV6-3	TRBJ2-7	once	.	TGTGCCAGCAGTTATTCCAGGTTAGAGCAGTACTTC	CASSYSRLEQYF
TRBV4-3	TRBJ2-7	.	TRBD2	TGCGCCAGCAGCCAGGGGACTAGCGGGAGGGCCTACGAGCAGTACTTC	CASSQGTSGRAYEQYF
TRBV7-6	TRBJ1-1	.	.	TGTGCCAGCAGCTTAGCCCCACAGACAGAAGCTTTCTTT	CASSLAPQTEAFF
TRBV18	TRBJ1-2	.	.	TGTGCCAGCTCCCCGGGTCGGGGTTGGACCTTC	CASSPGRGWTF
TRBV7-6	TRBJ2-2	.	TRBD1	TGTGCCAGCAGACAAATGACAGGGGGCCAGTGGGAGCTGTTTTTT	CASRQMTGGQWELFF
TRBV7-8	TRBJ1-5	.	TRBD1	TGTGCCAGCAGAATGGGGACCGGGACAGGGAATCAGCCCCAGCATTTT	CASRMGTGTGNQPQHF
TRBV27	TRBJ2-1	.	.	TGTGCCAGCAGTCTAGGGTTAGGAGGAGTCAATGAGCAGTTCTTC	CASSLGLGGVNEQFF
TRBV4-1	TRBJ1-6	.	TRBD1	TGCGCCAGCAGCCAATCTCGGGGTGACAGGGATAATTCACCCCTCCACTTT	CASSQSRGDRDNSPLHF
TRBV4-3	TRBJ1-3	.	.	TGCGCCAGCAGCCAAGTTAGGCAGGGCTCTGGAAACACCATATATTTT	CASSQVRQGSGNTIYF
TRBV11-2	TRBJ1-4	once	TRBD1	TGTGCCAGCAGCCCCAGAGGGGACAGGGTGGAAAAACTGTTTTTT	CASSPRGDRVEKLFF
TRBV2	TRBJ2-5	.	.	TGTGCCAGCAGTGAACTAGCCAACCAAGAGACCCAGTACTTC	CASSELANQETQYF
TRBV19	TRBJ1-1	.	TRBD1	TGTGCCAGCACCGGGACAGGGGGCTTTAGCACTGAAGCTTTCTTT	CASTGTGGFSTEAFF
TRBV4-1	TRBJ2-7	.	TRBD2	TGCGCCAGCAGCCAAGAGACTAGCGGGCCTTCCTACGAGCAGTACTTC	CASSQETSGPSYEQYF
TRBV28	TRBJ2-2	.	TRBD1	TGTGCCAGCAGTTCAACCAGGACAGGGGGCCGGGAGCTGTTTTTT	CASSSTRTGGRELFF
TRBV5-1	TRBJ2-1	once	.	TGCGCCAGCAGCTTGGGACTGACAGGTAATGAGCAGTTCTTC	CASSLGLTGNEQFF
TRBV4-2	TRBJ1-5	.	TRBD1	TGTGCCAGCAGCCTGAGCGGACAGGGCAATCAGCCCCAGCATTTT	CASSLSGQGNQPQHF
TRBV5-1	TRBJ2-1	once	.	TGCGCCAGCAGCTACTCCCGGGACTCCACGATTGACAATGAGCAGTTCTTC	CASSYSRDSTIDNEQFF